This TCR beta chain was recorded in a study of T cell changes during pregnancy in multiple sclerosis. V was pared by 3 bases and J by 2 bases, with 5 bases between. From germline, CDR1 is MNHEY and CDR2 SVGAGI. The CDR3 is 13 residues long. Generated by immunoSEQ multiplex PCR, the TCRdb table keeps only in-frame clones and is missing some. The table includes tens of thousands of clones, approximately 92% detected once. In this sample, this clone turned up once. This clonotype was obtained from a female donor with multiple sclerosis, enrolled in a pregnancy study. V is TRBV6-5 and J is TRBJ2-1; D ambiguous. Sequences were derived from peripheral blood, sampled after pregnancy. This CDR3 is CASSYSPYNEQFF. The DNA for the CDR3 is TGTGCCAGCAGTTATTCTCCCTACAATGAGCAGTTCTTC.